One T cell receptor (beta chain) is described in this entry. Germline is not matched at one junction end, which may reflect a read error. The read halts 3 residues ahead of the CDR3 end, with the missing end drawn from the germline J gene. The germline V gene encodes CDR1 SNHLY and CDR2 FYNNEI. The CDR3 is made up of 16 amino acids. The data were obtained in a study of Tregs in tolerant kidney transplant recipients. Clones were sequenced by immunoSEQ multiplex PCR, and TCRdb holds only the in-frame ones, with some missing. The sample is made up of 30,000 or so clones, and the top ten hold under 9% of it.

This clonotype was sampled from a human donor who received a combined kidney and bone marrow transplant. This sample comprised CD8+ T cells from blood, obtained before the transplant. The chain combines TRBV2 with TRBJ2-3, with TRBD2 matching 13 bases. The CDR3 bases that were read are TGTGCCAGCCTAGGACTAGCGGGAGACCCCACATATACG. Translation: CASLGLAGDPTYT. Given in full, the CDR3 is CASLGLAGDPTYTQYF. Combining the CDR3 with reference TRBV2 and TRBJ2-3 gives the whole variable domain EPEVTQTPSHQVTQMGQEVILRCVPISNHLYFYWYRQILGQKVEFLVSFYNNEISEKSEIFDDQFSVERPDGSNFTLKIRSTKLEDSAMYFCASLGLAGDPTYTQYFGPGTRLTVL.